This TCR beta chain was identified during a study of cytomegalovirus exposure and HLA in healthy donors. The study's findings and limits: As immune exposure information, only CMV serostatus was available.

In the case of this clone: Its cognate antigen is unknown.

CDR1 MGHRA and CDR2 YSYEKL come from the germline V gene. This CDR3 has 15 amino acids. V was shortened by 2 bases and J by 1 base, with 8 bases between the two germline ends. PCR employed 60 Vbeta and 13 Jbeta primers. Assay: immunoSEQ multiplex PCR; the TCRdb copy retains only in-frame clones and omits some. The table records approximately 130,000 clones, roughly 83% of them present only once. The chain couples TRBV4-1 to TRBJ2-2, with TRBD2 as a possible D gene (6 bases). The clonotype originates from a man in his forties or fifties in good health and CMV-seronegative. The sample consisted of PBMCs. The DNA for the CDR3 is TGCGCCAGCAGCCAACCGGAGGGGAACACCGGGGAGCTGTTTTTT. Translation: CASSQPEGNTGELFF.